This T cell receptor (beta chain) originates from a study of blood T cell repertoires in COVID-19. With 3 bases removed from V and 4 bases from J, the gap between germline ends came to 12 bases. Germline V gene sequence: CDR1 LNHDA, CDR2 SQIVND (reference sequence). CDR3 length: 15 amino acids. TCRdb keeps only in-frame clones here, not all; method: immunoSEQ multiplex PCR. The repertoire holds about 400,000 clones, with about 90% as singletons. Participant ages covered about 18 to 100 years across about 25 US areas. The J gene is TRBJ2-2, the V gene TRBV19; D is unclear. The receptor was isolated from a woman aged 25 to 45 who had recovered from COVID-19. The sample comprised PBMCs or T cells enriched from blood (not recorded which). CDR3 DNA sequence: TGTGCCAGTAGTATTGTTGGGCCCGTCACCGGGGAGCTGTTTTTT. Translated, it gives CASSIVGPVTGELFF.